The 5 T cell receptor beta chains below were found in one sample sequenced in a study of blood T cells in healthy people across ages. A second PCR of roughly 7 to 11 cycles used a sample-barcoded 5' primer and a J-beta primer mix. TCRdb redid the calling of the 5' RACE reads with MiXCR, one entry per CDR3 protein. Here the sample spans over 750,000 distinct CDR3 sequences, 25% being singletons. This sample also belongs to another study, concerning T cells of mothers and their children.

The sequenced material came from blood. The source is a boy younger than 18 in good health.

V usage is TRBV5-6 and J usage is TRBJ1-2, with D possibly TRBD1 on 6 matching bases. The germline V gene encodes CDR1 SGHDT and CDR2 YYEEEE. V dropped 0 bases and J dropped 0 bases, with 9 bases sitting between them. The CDR3 covers 15 residues. CDR3: CASSLGRGANYGYTF. The CDR3 nucleotides are TGTGCCAGCAGCTTGGGCAGGGGAGCTAACTATGGCTACACCTTC.

The V call is TRBV9, the J call TRBJ2-5; 9 bases line up with TRBD2. Gene TRBJ2-1 matches the end of the DNA better, so the J call may be wrong. The CDR3 is 17 amino acids. CDR1 SGDLS and CDR2 YYNGEE come from the germline V gene. The CDR3 DNA follows: TGTGCCAGCAGCGTAGCCCCTCCTAGCGGGGCCTACAATGAGCAGTTCTTC. It specifies CASSVAPPSGAYNEQFF.

The genes are TRBV12-3 or TRBV12-4 and TRBJ1-5; D ambiguous. This CDR3 contains 13 residues. Deletions cut 2 bases from V and 6 bases from J, with 8 bases between. The CDR3 spells CASSLKGIQPQHF. The CDR3 nucleotides read TGTGCCAGCAGTTTAAAAGGGATTCAGCCCCAGCATTTT.

J is TRBJ1-1 and V is TRBV7-2, with a weak D call TRBD1 (5 bases). Deletions cut 6 bases from V and 1 base from J, with 18 bases between. Germline CDR1 reads SGHTA; CDR2 reads FQGNSA. The CDR3 is made up of 16 amino acids. The CDR3 nucleotides read TGTGCCAGCAGACTAAATTTCGGGGCCCCGAACACTGAAGCTTTCTTT. As protein: CASRLNFGAPNTEAFF.

Only a few counts were recorded for this clonotype. The rearrangement joins TRBV24-1 to TRBJ1-5; 7 bases fit TRBD1. Germline CDR1 is KGHDR and CDR2 is SFDVKD. Unmatched junction bases numbered 5, after V lost 1 base and J lost 6 bases. This CDR3 region has 15 residues. CDR3 loop: CATSDFGRGIQPQHF. The CDR3 DNA reads as TGTGCCACCAGTGATTTCGGCAGGGGGATTCAGCCCCAGCATTTT.